Described below is a single T cell receptor beta chain sequence and its context. The sample is drawn from a study of blood T cell repertoires in COVID-19. V lost 0 bases and J lost 6; bases outside the gene matches: 5. Germline-derived CDR1 and CDR2 are SNHLY and FYNNEI. The CDR3 contains 16 residues. The table came from immunoSEQ multiplex PCR; TCRdb's copy has only in-frame clones and leaves some out. The data show roughly 61,000 clones, less than 75% seen once. This chain connects TRBV2 to TRBJ1-6, with 7 bases that match TRBD1. The specimen was peripheral blood. This clonotype originated in a woman in her 70s with acute or convalescent COVID-19. The CDR3 DNA follows: TGTGCCAGCAGTGAAGCAGGGGGCTTTGTTAATTCACCCCTCCACTTT. It codes for CASSEAGGFVNSPLHF.